This T cell receptor (beta chain) emerged from a study of low-dose radiotherapy and immunotherapy resistance in tumors. Whole-study context: Intravenous cyclophosphamide 200 mg/m2 was given every two weeks, one day before radiation and immunotherapy.

As for time point: before trial treatment. TRAV and TRBV primers primed cDNA for both TCRalpha and TCRbeta. For amplifying TCRs, the PCR ran for about 20 cycles with Phusion, which was used together with a constant-region primer and the adapter on the V primers. TCRdb processed the reads anew with MiXCR; each CDR3 protein has one entry. Found here are roughly 39,000 distinct CDR3 sequences, roughly 31% of them singletons; the top ten hold roughly 4%. This CDR3 spans 13 amino acids. Trimming removed 3 bases at V and 0 bases at J, with 5 bases between. The V and J genes are TRBV12-3 or TRBV12-4 and TRBJ1-1; D unresolved. Sample: PBMCs, taken before treatment. The source of this sequence is a male donor with gallbladder cancer. Here the CDR3 DNA reads TGTGCCAGCAGTTTGGCGTTGAACACTGAAGCTTTCTTT. Translation gives CASSLALNTEAFF.